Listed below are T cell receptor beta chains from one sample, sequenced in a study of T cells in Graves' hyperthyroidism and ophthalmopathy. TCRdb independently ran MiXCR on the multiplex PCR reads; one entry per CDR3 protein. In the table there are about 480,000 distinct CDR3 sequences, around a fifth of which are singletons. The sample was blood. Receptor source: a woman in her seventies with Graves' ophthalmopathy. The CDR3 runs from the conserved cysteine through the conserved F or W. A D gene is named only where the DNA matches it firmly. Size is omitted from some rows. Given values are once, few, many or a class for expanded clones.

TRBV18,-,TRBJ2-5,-,CVSSQDETQYF,TGTGTCAGCTCACAGGATGAGACCCAGTACTTC
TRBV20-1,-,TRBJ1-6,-,CSARDGSNNSPLHF,TGCAGTGCTAGAGATGGGTCTAATAATTCACCCCTCCACTTT
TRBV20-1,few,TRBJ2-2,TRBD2,CSARDLETSGRWTGELFF,TGCAGTGCTAGAGATCTCGAGACTAGCGGTCGTTGGACCGGGGAGCTGTTTTTT
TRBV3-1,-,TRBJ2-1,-,CASSQGLLHEQFF,TGTGCCAGCAGCCAAGGTCTCCTTCATGAGCAGTTCTTC
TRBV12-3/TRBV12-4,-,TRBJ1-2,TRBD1,CASSSGQGPNYGYTF,TGTGCCAGCAGTTCCGGACAGGGCCCGAACTATGGCTACACCTTC
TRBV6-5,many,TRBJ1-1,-,CASSYSARYTEAFF,TGTGCCAGCAGTTACTCGGCCAGGTACACTGAAGCTTTCTTT
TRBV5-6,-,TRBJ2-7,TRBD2,CASSLRTSGSQYF,TGTGCCAGCAGCTTGAGGACTAGCGGGAGTCAGTACTTC
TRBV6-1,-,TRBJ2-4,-,CASSPQRDIQYF,TGTGCCAGCAGTCCTCAGAGGGACATTCAGTACTTC
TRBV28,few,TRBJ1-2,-,CASTNHLNSHTF,TGTGCCAGCACCAATCATCTCAATTCCCACACCTTC
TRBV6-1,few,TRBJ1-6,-,CASSRRSRYNSPLHF,TGTGCCAGCAGTAGACGGTCGAGATATAATTCACCCCTCCACTTT
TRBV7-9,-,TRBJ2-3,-,CASSLTGKADTQYF,TGTGCCAGCAGCTTAACCGGGAAGGCAGATACGCAGTATTTT
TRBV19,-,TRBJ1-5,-,CATRRSPNQPQHF,TGTGCCACAAGACGAAGCCCCAATCAGCCCCAGCATTTT
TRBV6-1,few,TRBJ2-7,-,CASTVSVASTYEQYF,TGTGCCAGCACCGTTTCGGTCGCTTCCACCTACGAGCAGTACTTC
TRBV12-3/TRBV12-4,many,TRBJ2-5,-,CASSWFMGAGETQYF,TGTGCCAGCAGTTGGTTTATGGGGGCGGGAGAGACCCAGTACTTC
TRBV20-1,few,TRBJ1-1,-,CSARSRETEAFF,TGCAGTGCTAGAAGCCGGGAAACTGAAGCTTTCTTT
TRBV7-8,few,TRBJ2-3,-,CASSLAEAGSGTDTQYF,TGTGCCAGCAGCTTAGCCGAGGCGGGATCTGGCACAGATACGCAGTATTTT
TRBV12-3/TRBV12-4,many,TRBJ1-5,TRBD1,CASSLEQGAGQPQHF,TGTGCCAGCAGTCTTGAACAGGGGGCAGGGCAGCCCCAGCATTTT
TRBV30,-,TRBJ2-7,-,CAWNGRLGGEQYF,TGTGCCTGGAACGGGAGATTGGGCGGGGAGCAGTACTTC
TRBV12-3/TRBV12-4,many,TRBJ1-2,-,CASSLDDRGYTF,TGTGCCAGCAGTTTAGACGACCGGGGCTACACCTTC